These 25 T cell receptor beta chains share one sample of origin, sequenced in a study of control samples from healthy donors and cancer patients. TCRdb keeps only in-frame clones here, not all; method: immunoSEQ multiplex PCR. The table lists about 40,000 clones, 92% of them singletons. Sequencing was done on a sample of blood. The source of these receptors is a woman aged 50 to 65 in good health.

Only one count was recorded for this clone. The rearrangement uses TRBV7-9 and TRBJ1-3; D ambiguous. V was cut by 4 bases and J by 0 bases, with 13 bases left in between. The CDR3 is made up of 16 amino acids. CDR1 is SEHNR and CDR2 is FQNEAQ in the germline V gene (reference sequence). The CDR3 nucleotides read TGTGCCAGCAGCTCGCTTCGAGGGTCCTCTGGAAACACCATATATTTT. Its translation: CASSSLRGSSGNTIYF.

This sequence joins TRBV7-5 and TRBJ1-1. TRBV7-5 is given as a pseudogene. The CDR3 spans 15 residues. The chain's CDR3 is CVRSLVGDPNTEAFF. As DNA, the CDR3 is TGTGTCAGAAGCTTAGTCGGGGACCCCAACACTGAAGCTTTCTTT.

V usage is TRBV5-4 and J usage is TRBJ2-7, with 8 bases that match TRBD2. Per germline, CDR1 SGHNT and CDR2 YYREEE (reference sequence). V dropped 0 bases and J dropped 0; count of bases not matched to a gene: 11. This CDR3 region has 18 residues. The CDR3 protein is CASSLAGGGLYRSYEQYF. The DNA of the CDR3 is TGTGCCAGCAGCTTGGCGGGGGGGGGACTTTACCGCTCCTACGAGCAGTACTTC.

V is TRBV9 and J is TRBJ2-7; 7 bases fit TRBD1. CDR1 is SGDLS, CDR2 YYNGEE, per germline. Germline trimming cut 3 bases from V and 3 bases from J; bases unmatched to any gene: 6. The CDR3 is 14 residues long. The CDR3 sequence is CASSAGQSFYEQYF. The CDR3 nucleotides are TGTGCCAGCAGCGCGGGACAGTCCTTCTACGAGCAGTACTTC.

V gene TRBV19 combines with J gene TRBJ1-4; D is possibly TRBD1 (5 bases). Trimming removed 5 bases from V and 8 bases from J, with 18 bases in between. The CDR3 loop spans 15 amino acids. CDR1 is LNHDA and CDR2 is SQIVND in the germline V gene (reference sequence). This CDR3 reads CASSARQTLGEKLFF. The CDR3 region has the DNA TGTGCCAGTAGTGCGAGACAGACTCTTGGCGAAAAACTGTTTTTT.

The V gene is TRBV7-2, the J gene TRBJ1-3; D unresolved. The ends were cut back, 1 base at V and 0 bases at J, with 4 bases in the middle. This CDR3 is 14 amino acids long. CDR1 SGHTA and CDR2 FQGNSA come from the germline V gene. The CDR3 region has the DNA TGTGCCAGCAGCTTAGAGAGCTCTGGAAACACCATATATTTT. Its translation: CASSLESSGNTIYF.

The rearrangement links TRBV19 to TRBJ1-3, with TRBD1 as a possible D gene (5 bases). Germline V CDR1 and CDR2: LNHDA, SQIVND (reference sequence). This CDR3 has 14 amino acids. The ends were cut back, 7 bases at V and 2 bases at J, with 12 bases in the middle. The CDR3 loop reads CASTRRGAGNTIYF. CDR3 coding DNA: TGTGCCAGTACCCGAAGGGGTGCTGGAAACACCATATATTTT.

The chain uses TRBV5-1 and TRBJ1-1; TRBD1 matches 8 bases. V lost 4 bases and J lost 1; bases outside the gene matches: 6. The CDR3 has 15 residues. The germline CDR1 and CDR2 sequences are SGHRS and YFSETQ. The CDR3 nucleotides are TGCGCCAGCAGCCCGGGGACAGGACGGAACACTGAAGCTTTCTTT. Protein product: CASSPGTGRNTEAFF.

The chain is built from TRBV7-2 and TRBJ2-1; 7 bases fit TRBD1. Germline trimming cut 5 bases from V and 4 bases from J; bases unmatched to any gene: 5. The CDR3 is 14 residues long. Germline values: CDR1 SGHTA, CDR2 FQGNSA. CDR3 in DNA: TGTGCCAGCAGCCCTCGGACAGGTTACAATGAGCAGTTCTTC. Translated: CASSPRTGYNEQFF.

The chain links TRBV18 to TRBJ1-5; D may be TRBD1 (6 bases). Germline CDR1 and CDR2: KGHSH and LQKENI. The CDR3 contains 17 residues. V lost 3 bases and J lost 2, with 17 bases in between. The CDR3 spells CASSPAVRTDGNQPQHF. CDR3 bases: TGTGCCAGCTCACCGGCAGTTCGGACAGACGGCAATCAGCCCCAGCATTTT. Full variable domain (remainder filled in from reference TRBV18 and TRBJ1-5): NAGVMQNPRHLVRRRGQEARLRCSPMKGHSHVYWYRQLPEEGLKFMVYLQKENIIDESGMPKERFSAEFPKEGPSILRIQQVVRGDSAAYFCASSPAVRTDGNQPQHFGDGTRLSIL.

The chain couples TRBV28 to TRBJ1-2, with D unclear. V was shortened by 5 bases and J by 4 bases, with 11 bases between the two germline ends. The CDR3 totals 13 residues. Germline V gives CDR1 MDHEN, CDR2 SYDVKM. Here the CDR3 reads CASSIGPIYGYTF. The CDR3 DNA reads as TGTGCCAGCAGTATCGGACCTATCTATGGCTACACCTTC.

The chain uses TRBV5-1 and TRBJ2-7; 7 nucleotides match TRBD1. The CDR3 consists of 15 residues. The V segment lost 1 base and the J segment 3 bases; nucleotides outside the gene matches: 7. Germline lookup yields CDR1 SGHRS and CDR2 YFSETQ. This CDR3 is CASSLTMGQIYEQYF. As DNA, the CDR3 is TGCGCCAGCAGCTTGACTATGGGACAGATCTACGAGCAGTACTTC.

The chain uses TRBV18 and TRBJ2-5; no clear D gene. The germline V gene has CDR1 KGHSH and CDR2 LQKENI. Trimming took 3 bases from V and 1 from J, leaving 9 bases between them. This CDR3 contains 14 residues. CDR3 nucleotide sequence: TGTGCCAGCTCACCTTTGGGCCGCCAAGAGACCCAGTACTTC. This sequence encodes CASSPLGRQETQYF.

J is TRBJ1-5 and V is TRBV28; D is perhaps TRBD1 (5 bases). V lost 10 bases and J lost 6, with 13 bases in between. The CDR3 spans 12 residues. Germline V gene sequence: CDR1 MDHEN, CDR2 SYDVKM. The CDR3 bases are TGTGCCACCGTCGACGGGGGTCAGCCCCAGCATTTT. This codes for CATVDGGQPQHF.

The CDR3 here is CAINSGRPFGYTF. The CDR3 region has the DNA TGTGCCATCAACTCAGGACGTCCCTTTGGCTACACCTTC. V is TRBV10-3 and J is TRBJ1-2, with D unclear. There are 13 residues in the CDR3. The V end lost 7 bases, the J end lost 7 bases, and 16 bases lay between the germline ends. The germline CDR1 and CDR2 sequences are ENHRY and SYGVKD.

V usage is TRBV4-2 and J usage is TRBJ1-4; 7 bases map to TRBD1. V was pared by 4 bases and J by 5 bases, with 10 bases of the junction left unmatched. This CDR3 is built from 16 residues. CDR1 is LGHNA, CDR2 YNFKEQ, per germline. This CDR3 reads CASSPEPGTENEKLFF. The CDR3 coding sequence is TGTGCCAGCAGCCCCGAACCCGGGACAGAAAATGAAAAACTGTTTTTT.

The chain links TRBV5-1 to TRBJ1-5, with D possibly matching TRBD1 (6 bases). V was cut by 4 bases and J by 0 bases, with 14 bases left in between. Germline assignment: CDR1 SGHRS and CDR2 YFSETQ. This CDR3 has 16 residues. In DNA form, the CDR3 reads TGCGCCAGCAGCGGGGGGGCGGGGGATAGCAATCAGCCCCAGCATTTT. Translation: CASSGGAGDSNQPQHF.

Of note for this clone: One junction end disagrees with the germline gene, perhaps due to a read error. V is TRBV3-1 (or the pseudogene TRBV3-2) and J is TRBJ1-1, with unresolved D. Germline assignment: CDR1 LGHDT and CDR2 YNNKEL (reference sequence). The CDR3 consists of 14 residues. The CDR3 sequence: CAGSHHGSGSEAFF. In DNA, the CDR3 is TGTGCCGGCAGCCACCACGGGAGCGGGTCGGAGGCTTTCTTT.

This chain joins TRBV28 and TRBJ2-1; tentative D call: TRBD2 (5 bases). This CDR3 comprises 15 residues. CDR1 is MDHEN and CDR2 is SYDVKM in the germline V gene. Trimming pared 3 bases from V and 10 bases from J, leaving 19 bases between. Here the CDR3 reads CASSFGDNRGWEQFF. CDR3 coding DNA: TGTGCCAGCAGTTTCGGAGACAATCGGGGTTGGGAGCAGTTCTTC.

This clone was seen just once. The chain uses TRBV7-8 and TRBJ1-2; possible D gene TRBD1, 5 bases. V was clipped by 6 bases and J by 1 base, with 12 bases between them. CDR1 and CDR2 from the germline V gene are SGHVS and FQNEAQ. The CDR3 loop spans 14 amino acids. The CDR3: CASRRDGNNYGYTF. Written as DNA, the CDR3 is TGTGCCAGCAGACGGGACGGCAATAACTATGGCTACACCTTC.

The CDR3 protein is CASSTRQGFTEAFF. The CDR3 nucleotides read TGTGCCAGTAGTACCCGACAGGGATTCACTGAAGCTTTCTTT. This sequence joins TRBV19 and TRBJ1-1, with 7 bases aligning to TRBD1. Losses at the gene ends were 4 bases for V and 4 bases for J; bases not matched to a gene: 6. The CDR3 covers 14 residues. Germline V CDR1 and CDR2: LNHDA, SQIVND (reference sequence).

The rearrangement uses TRBV6-5 and TRBJ1-5, with D possibly TRBD1 on 6 matching bases. Germline CDR1 reads MNHEY; CDR2 reads SVGAGI. V lost 8 bases and J lost 7, with 18 bases in between. The CDR3 is 14 residues long. CDR3 coding DNA: TGTGCCAGCGCGGACACGGGGGGGCGACAGCCCCAGCATTTT. It specifies CASADTGGRQPQHF.

The genes are TRBV5-4 and TRBJ1-1; 12 bases are shared with TRBD1. This CDR3 has 16 residues. From germline, CDR1 is SGHNT and CDR2 YYREEE (reference sequence). V lost 3 bases to trimming and J lost 5 bases; unmatched junction nucleotides: 8. The CDR3 region is CASSYRDRGRKTEAFF. The CDR3 DNA sequence: TGTGCCAGCAGCTACCGGGACAGGGGGCGAAAGACTGAAGCTTTCTTT.

Here the CDR3 DNA reads TGTGCCATCAGTGAGTTGGTACAGGGAGGGTCAGGCACTGAAGCTTTCTTT. This codes for CAISELVQGGSGTEAFF. The chain links TRBV10-3 to TRBJ1-1; a weak D match, TRBD1 (6 bases). The V and J ends lost 1 base and 4 bases respectively, with 19 bases between them. The germline V gene has CDR1 ENHRY and CDR2 SYGVKD. The CDR3 contains 17 residues.

CDR3 loop: CATSRNPPQGGGNQPQHF. CDR3 DNA: TGTGCCACCAGCAGAAACCCTCCACAAGGGGGTGGCAATCAGCCCCAGCATTTT. This chain links TRBV15 with TRBJ1-5; D may be TRBD1 (6 bases). This CDR3 spans 18 amino acids. The V end lost 2 bases, the J end lost 2 bases, and 19 bases lay between the germline ends. The germline CDR1 and CDR2 sequences are LNHNV and YYDKDF (reference sequence).